Listed here are 26 T cell receptor beta chains from one sample, sequenced in a study of OX40 agonist ivuxolimab in advanced cancers. The library was obtained by the immunoSEQ multiplex PCR assay. TCRdb took over this immuneACCESS table, retaining in-frame rearrangements with V and J assigned. Such tables are incomplete; in checked studies, under half of the missing clones stem from an unresolved V gene, and the remainder is unexplained. A total of about 26,000 clones appear in this sample, roughly 77% of them only once. The ten largest make up around 31% of the sample. The sequencing here drew on CD4+ or CD8+ T cells sorted from blood, taken in a trial of the OX40 agonist ivuxolimab. These TCRs come from an adult with an advanced solid tumor such as melanoma, head and neck, liver or kidney cancer.

This chain joins TRBV5-1 and TRBJ2-7, with D unclear. The length of the CDR3 is 14 residues. V was cut by 0 bases and J by 7 bases, with 14 bases left in between. Germline CDR1 is SGHRS and CDR2 is YFSETQ. In nucleotides, the CDR3 is TGCGCCAGCAGCTTGGGGACCTTCTCGGATGAGCAGTACTTC. This gives the protein CASSLGTFSDEQYF.

The V and J genes are TRBV6-5 and TRBJ2-2, with D unresolved. V lost 3 bases and J lost 1, with 6 bases in between. This CDR3 is built from 14 residues. Germline lookup yields CDR1 MNHEY and CDR2 SVGAGI. In DNA, the CDR3 is TGTGCCAGCAGTTATGGTAGGAACACCGGGGAGCTGTTTTTT. This sequence encodes CASSYGRNTGELFF.

The chain recombines TRBV7-3 with TRBJ1-6; D gene uncertain. CDR1 is SGHTA and CDR2 is FQGTGA in the germline V gene. The CDR3 is 13 residues long. Trimming took off 1 base at V and 9 bases at J, with 7 bases between the two ends. CDR3 nucleotide sequence: TGTGCCAGCAGCTTAAATCTCGGTTCACCCCTCCACTTT. Protein sequence: CASSLNLGSPLHF.

This chain uses TRBV9 with TRBJ1-5; possible D gene TRBD1, 5 bases. V lost 3 bases, J lost 7 bases, and 14 bases lay in between. The length of the CDR3 is 14 residues. Germline assignment: CDR1 SGDLS and CDR2 YYNGEE. The CDR3 sequence is CASSEWGAGQPQHF. For the CDR3, the DNA is TGTGCCAGCAGCGAATGGGGCGCGGGCCAGCCCCAGCATTTT.

The V gene is TRBV14, the J gene TRBJ2-7, with TRBD1 identical over 10 bases. J gave up 6 bases and V 5 bases, and 10 bases lay outside the gene matches. Per the germline V gene, CDR1 is SGHDN and CDR2 is FVKESK. This CDR3 region has 15 residues. CDR3 DNA: TGTGCCAGCAGCTTACGGACAGGGGGGACCGGCGAGCAGTACTTC. This sequence encodes CASSLRTGGTGEQYF.

The rearrangement uses TRBV30 and TRBJ2-1; D remains unclear. Germline V lookup: CDR1 GTSNPN, CDR2 SVGIG (reference sequence). The CDR3 length is 13 residues. V was cut by 0 bases and J by 3 bases, with 6 bases left in between. CDR3 amino acids: CAWSVVHYNEQFF. The CDR3 bases are TGTGCCTGGAGTGTAGTACACTACAATGAGCAGTTCTTC.

The CDR3 nucleotides are TGTGCCAGCAGCGTCTATCGGGGGCTCGACAAATACTCTGGGGCCAACGTCCTGACTTTC. It translates to CASSVYRGLDKYSGANVLTF. The rearrangement uses TRBV9 and TRBJ2-6; D possibly uses TRBD1 or TRBD2 (6 bases each). CDR3 size: 20 residues. Trimming removed 2 bases at V and 0 bases at J, with 21 bases between. Germline CDR1 is SGDLS and CDR2 is YYNGEE.

In this sample, this clone is medium-sized. The chain carries TRBV27 and TRBJ1-1; D unresolved. From germline, CDR1 is MNHEY and CDR2 SMNVEV (reference sequence). The CDR3 sequence is 11 residues long. Trimming stripped 4 bases from V and 5 bases from J, with 5 bases between. CDR3 nucleotide sequence: TGTGCCAGCAGTTCCCAAACTGAAGCTTTCTTT. It is translated as CASSSQTEAFF.

This chain connects TRBV5-1 to TRBJ2-5; 9 bases line up with TRBD1. Trimming at V came to 3 bases and at J to 3 bases, leaving 6 bases not matched to a gene. This CDR3 has 15 amino acids. In germline, CDR1 is SGHRS, CDR2 YFSETQ. Written as DNA, the CDR3 is TGCGCCAGCAGCTGGGGGGACAGGGAAGAAGAGACCCAGTACTTC. Its translation: CASSWGDREEETQYF. Supplemented by reference TRBV5-1 and TRBJ2-5, the full variable domain reads KAGVTQTPRYLIKTRGQQVTLSCSPISGHRSVSWYQQTPGQGLQFLFEYFSETQRNKGNFPGRFSGRQFSNSRSEMNVSTLELGDSALYLCASSWGDREEETQYFGPGTRLLVL.

The sample holds one count of this clone. The chain joins TRBV30 to TRBJ2-2; unclear D gene. V gave up 5 bases and J gave up 6 bases, with 7 bases separating them. The CDR3 length is 11 residues. Germline CDR1 is GTSNPN and CDR2 is SVGIG (reference sequence). CDR3 DNA: TGTGCCTGGGACCCCTCCGGGGAGCTGTTTTTT. Translating gives CAWDPSGELFF. The full variable domain, its missing parts supplied by reference TRBV30 and TRBJ2-2, is SQTIHQWPATLVQPVGSPLSLECTVEGTSNPNLYWYRQAAGRGLQLLFYSVGIGQISSEVPQNLSASRPQDRQFILSSKKLLLSDSGFYLCAWDPSGELFFGEGSRLTVL.

The V gene is TRBV7-9, the J gene TRBJ2-1; 9 bases align to TRBD2. Looked up from germline, CDR1 is SEHNR and CDR2 is FQNEAQ (reference sequence). The CDR3 loop spans 16 amino acids. The ends lost 2 bases at V and 9 bases at J; junction bases unmatched: 11. CDR3 sequence (DNA): TGTGCCAGCAGCTTAAGGCGGGGGGGTATCCCTCCTGAGCAGTTCTTC. This encodes CASSLRRGGIPPEQFF.

This clone was detected many times. This chain joins TRBV2 and TRBJ1-2; no firm D call. CDR3 length equals 11 residues. Trimming took off 6 bases at V and 8 bases at J, with 10 bases between the two ends. The germline CDR1 and CDR2 sequences are SNHLY and FYNNEI. For the CDR3, the DNA is TGTGCCAGCAGGTTAACGAGGGGCTACACCTTC. This sequence encodes CASRLTRGYTF.

This chain uses TRBV30 with TRBJ1-5, with D maybe TRBD1 (6 bases). The V and J ends lost 3 bases and 5 bases respectively, with 11 bases between them. There are 13 residues in the CDR3. Germline CDR1 GTSNPN, CDR2 SVGIG (reference sequence). The CDR3 spells CAWRGGWDQPQHF. CDR3 sequence (DNA): TGTGCCTGGAGGGGGGGCTGGGATCAGCCCCAGCATTTT.

The CDR3 protein is CASRYRGQGAETQYF. In DNA, the CDR3 is TGTGCCAGCCGCTACAGGGGGCAGGGGGCAGAGACCCAGTACTTC. The gene calls are TRBV7-9 and TRBJ2-5, with 9 bases aligning to TRBD1. The J segment lost 4 bases and the V segment lost 8 bases, leaving 11 bases of the junction unmatched. Germline V gene lookup returns CDR1 SEHNR and CDR2 FQNEAQ (reference sequence). The length of the CDR3 is 15 residues.

The chain couples TRBV7-8 to TRBJ1-1; 9 positions agree with TRBD1. This CDR3 has 15 residues. Germline CDR1 is SGHVS and CDR2 is FQNEAQ. The ends lost 4 bases at V and 3 bases at J; junction bases unmatched: 6. CDR3 DNA sequence: TGTGCCAGCAGCTACAACAGGGGGCGGGACACTGAAGCTTTCTTT. It translates to CASSYNRGRDTEAFF.

The rearrangement links TRBV5-4 to TRBJ1-2; tentatively, D is TRBD1 (5 bases). The germline V and J ends were trimmed by 0 bases and 4 bases, with 13 bases remaining between them. Germline V lookup: CDR1 SGHNT, CDR2 YYREEE (reference sequence). The CDR3 contains 15 residues. CDR3 loop: CASSLGGTVIYGYTF. DNA for the CDR3: TGTGCCAGCAGCTTGGGGGGGACCGTGATCTATGGCTACACCTTC.

Only one count was recorded for this clone. The V gene is TRBV7-3, the J gene TRBJ2-5, with TRBD2 as a possible D gene (7 bases). Germline lookup yields CDR1 SGHTA and CDR2 FQGTGA. The V gene lost 5 bases and the J gene lost 5 bases, with 15 bases spanning the gap. The CDR3 runs 14 residues. CDR3 bases: TGTGCCAGCAGCGTCACGGGGGGCCACGAGACCCAGTACTTC. Translated: CASSVTGGHETQYF.

The rearrangement joins TRBV5-1 to TRBJ1-2; a possible D gene is TRBD1 (5 bases). This CDR3 has 15 residues. Germline lookup yields CDR1 SGHRS and CDR2 YFSETQ. Deletions cut 0 bases from V and 4 bases from J, with 13 bases between. The CDR3 coding sequence is TGCGCCAGCAGCTTGGTCGGGGGGGGGAGCTATGGCTACACCTTC. Its protein is CASSLVGGGSYGYTF.

Only one count was recorded for this clone. Here the CDR3 reads CASSLGSSGEQYF. The CDR3 region has the DNA TGTGCCAGCAGCTTAGGGTCCTCAGGCGAGCAGTACTTC. The rearrangement links TRBV11-2 to TRBJ2-7; D is unresolved. Germline-derived CDR1 and CDR2 are SGHAT and FQNNGV. The CDR3 loop spans 13 amino acids. The V end lost 1 base, the J end lost 6 bases, and 10 bases lay between the germline ends.

The V and J genes are TRBV29-1 and TRBJ2-3; weak D call: TRBD2 (5 bases). Trimming removed 3 bases at V and 4 bases at J, with 11 bases between. CDR1 and CDR2 (germline): SQVTM, ANQGSEA. The CDR3 sequence is 13 residues long. The CDR3 sequence is CSVDGRAPDTQYF. In DNA, the CDR3 is TGCAGCGTTGACGGGCGGGCCCCAGATACGCAGTATTTT.

The chain has TRBV7-9 and TRBJ2-5, with 11 bases lining up with TRBD1. The CDR3 has 16 amino acids. CDR1 is SEHNR and CDR2 is FQNEAQ in the germline V gene (reference sequence). Trimming removed 4 bases from V and 1 base from J; junction bases left unmatched: 5. The DNA of the CDR3 is TGTGCCAGCAGCTGGCGGGACAGGGGGATCCAAGAGACCCAGTACTTC. Translating gives CASSWRDRGIQETQYF.

The V gene is TRBV9, the J gene TRBJ2-1, with D perhaps given as TRBD1 or TRBD2 (6 bases each). V was trimmed by 0 bases and J by 8 bases, leaving 12 bases between them. CDR1 is SGDLS, CDR2 YYNGEE, per germline. The CDR3 consists of 14 residues. CDR3 region: CASSVVGGVDEQFF. The CDR3 DNA sequence: TGTGCCAGCAGCGTAGTCGGGGGCGTCGATGAGCAGTTCTTC. Supplemented by reference TRBV9 and TRBJ2-1, the full variable domain reads DSGVTQTPKHLITATGQRVTLRCSPRSGDLSVYWYQQSLDQGLQFLIQYYNGEERAKGNILERFSAQQFPDLHSELNLSSLELGDSALYFCASSVVGGVDEQFFGPGTRLTVL.

The CDR3, as DNA: TGTGCCAGCAGCTTGGTAGGGCTAGCGGGAGGCGAGCAGTACTTC. The encoded protein is CASSLVGLAGGEQYF. The V gene is TRBV5-4, the J gene TRBJ2-7; TRBD2 matches at 11 bases. The ends lost 0 bases at V and 6 bases at J; junction bases unmatched: 5. The CDR3 is made up of 15 amino acids. The germline CDR1 and CDR2 sequences are SGHNT and YYREEE (reference sequence).

The chain combines TRBV2 with TRBJ1-1; 12 bases fit TRBD1. The germline gives CDR1 SNHLY, CDR2 FYNNEI. The length of the CDR3 is 14 residues. The V segment lost 8 bases and the J segment 4 bases; nucleotides outside the gene matches: 5. CDR3: CASDEGQGATEAFF. The CDR3 DNA is TGTGCCAGCGACGAGGGACAGGGGGCCACTGAAGCTTTCTTT.

In its sample, this clone was seen a few times. The V gene is TRBV7-3, the J gene TRBJ2-5, with D unresolved. This CDR3 is 14 amino acids long. V lost 2 bases and J 2 bases, leaving 9 bases between the germline ends. The germline V gene has CDR1 SGHTA and CDR2 FQGTGA. This chain's CDR3 is CASSLHGLQETQYF. CDR3 DNA: TGTGCCAGCAGCTTACATGGATTACAAGAGACCCAGTACTTC. The variable domain in full, completed from reference TRBV7-3 and TRBJ2-5, reads GAGVSQTPSNKVTEKGKYVELRCDPISGHTALYWYRQSLGQGPEFLIYFQGTGAADDSGLPNDRFFAVRPEGSVSTLKIQRTERGDSAVYLCASSLHGLQETQYFGPGTRLLVL.

The V and J genes are TRBV25-1 and TRBJ2-5; possibly TRBD1 for D (5 bases). Germline lookup yields CDR1 MGHDK and CDR2 SYGVNS. The CDR3 length is 14 residues. With 2 bases removed from V and 2 bases from J, the gap between germline ends came to 9 bases. In DNA, the CDR3 is TGTGCCAGCAGTGAAAAAAGGGGTCAAGAGACCCAGTACTTC. Protein: CASSEKRGQETQYF.